The clone carrying this TCR beta chain has only one observation. Germline V gives CDR1 ENHRY, CDR2 SYGVKD. The CDR3 is 13 amino acids. After removal of 7 bases from V and 4 bases from J, the junction contained 5 bases not matched to a gene. As handled by the study authors: Reference gene primer amplification in the assay estimated nucleated cell counts. Clones were read by immunoSEQ multiplex PCR, and TCRdb kept only the in-frame ones, dropping some. The V and J calls and the clone size are those of that table, but D and trimming were determined from the DNA. The sample includes hundreds of thousands of clones, roughly nine tenths of them seen just once. These data come from a study of blood T cell repertoires in COVID-19. Overall study: Acute and convalescent COVID-19 specimens originated in the United States, Italy and Spain. The analysed material was cDNA or gDNA that came from T cells, B-cell-depleted T cells, or PBMCs.

This chain links TRBV10-3 with TRBJ2-7; 9 nucleotides match TRBD1. The sample comprised peripheral blood. The TCR comes from a man between 40 and 49 years old with acute or convalescent COVID-19. The CDR3 coding sequence is TGTGCCATCAAACAGGGGGCATGGTACGAGCAGTACTTC. Amino acids: CAIKQGAWYEQYF.